Listed here is a single T cell receptor (beta chain). Its antigen is as yet unknown. This sample stems from a study of cytomegalovirus exposure and HLA in healthy donors. The study, taken as a whole, reports: Prediction of most subjects' HLA-A and HLA-B alleles by TCR beta sequences was reportedly accurate. Analyses of presence/absence relied on an assumption of roughly uniform sequencing depth across donors. Many donors shared some public TCRs, even though most TCR sequences were rare.

The PCR made use of 60 Vbeta and 13 Jbeta primers. Some clones are missing from TCRdb's copy, which holds only in-frame ones; the method was immunoSEQ multiplex PCR. This sample's table reports about 150,000 clones. Germline lookup yields CDR1 SGDLS and CDR2 YYNGEE. V was shortened by 0 bases and J by 3 bases, with 9 bases between the two germline ends. This CDR3 is built from 14 residues. This TCR was sampled from a man aged 25-45 years in good health and CMV-seronegative. The gene calls are TRBV9 and TRBJ1-1; D might be TRBD1 (5 bases). Sequenced material: PBMCs. The CDR3 coding sequence is TGTGCCAGCAGCGTAGGCCCCAGGGACACTGAAGCTTTCTTT. Translation gives CASSVGPRDTEAFF. Filled out from reference TRBV9 and TRBJ1-1, the complete variable domain reads DSGVTQTPKHLITATGQRVTLRCSPRSGDLSVYWYQQSLDQGLQFLIQYYNGEERAKGNILERFSAQQFPDLHSELNLSSLELGDSALYFCASSVGPRDTEAFFGQGTRLTVV.